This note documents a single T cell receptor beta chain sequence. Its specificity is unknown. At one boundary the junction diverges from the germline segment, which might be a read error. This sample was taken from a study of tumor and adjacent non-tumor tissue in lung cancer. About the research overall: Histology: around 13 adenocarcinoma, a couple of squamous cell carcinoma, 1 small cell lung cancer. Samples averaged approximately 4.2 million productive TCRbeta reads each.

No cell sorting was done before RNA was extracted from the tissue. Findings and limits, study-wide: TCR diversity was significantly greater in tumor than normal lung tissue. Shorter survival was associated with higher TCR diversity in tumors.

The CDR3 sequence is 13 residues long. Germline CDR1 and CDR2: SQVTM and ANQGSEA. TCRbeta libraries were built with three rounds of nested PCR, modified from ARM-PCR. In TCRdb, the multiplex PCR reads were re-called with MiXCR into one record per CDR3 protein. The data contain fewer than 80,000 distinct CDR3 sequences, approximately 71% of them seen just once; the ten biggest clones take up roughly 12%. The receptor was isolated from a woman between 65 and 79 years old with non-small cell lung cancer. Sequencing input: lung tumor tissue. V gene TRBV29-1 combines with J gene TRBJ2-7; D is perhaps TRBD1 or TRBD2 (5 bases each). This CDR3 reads CGVVGTETYEQYF. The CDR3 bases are TGCGGCGTTGTCGGGACCGAGACTTACGAGCAGTACTTC.